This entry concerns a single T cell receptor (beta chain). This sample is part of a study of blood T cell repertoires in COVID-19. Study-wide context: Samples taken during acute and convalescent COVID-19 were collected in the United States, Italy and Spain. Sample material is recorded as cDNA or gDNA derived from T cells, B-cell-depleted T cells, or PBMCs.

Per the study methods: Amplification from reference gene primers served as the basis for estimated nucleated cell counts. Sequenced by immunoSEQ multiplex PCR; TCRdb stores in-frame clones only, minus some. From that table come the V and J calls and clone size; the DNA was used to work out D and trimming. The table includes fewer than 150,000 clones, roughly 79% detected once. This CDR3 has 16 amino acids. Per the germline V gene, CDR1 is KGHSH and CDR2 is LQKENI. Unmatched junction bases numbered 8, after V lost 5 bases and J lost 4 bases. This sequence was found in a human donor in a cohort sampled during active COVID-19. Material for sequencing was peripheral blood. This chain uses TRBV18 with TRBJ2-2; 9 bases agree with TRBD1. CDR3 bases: TGTGCCAGCTCATCGGACAGGGGTACCCCCACCGGGGAGCTGTTTTTT. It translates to CASSSDRGTPTGELFF.